This is a list of T cell receptor beta chains from one sample in a study of shared clonotypes between healthy human individuals. TCRdb's copy holds only in-frame clones and misses some; the assay was immunoSEQ multiplex PCR. Among about 2.1 million clones listed, just over 90% were seen once. Specimen: naive CD8+ T cells from PBMCs. These receptor sequences come from a man aged 18 to 30 in good health. Some clones in this sample may be carry-over from other donors' samples. CDR3s include the opening cysteine and the closing phenylalanine or tryptophan. D genes are given only for firm matches. Size values are once, few and many counts, or a class for expanded clones, and some rows have none.

j_call d_call v_call clone_size cdr3_nt cdr3_aa
TRBJ2-3 TRBD2 TRBV13 . TGTGCCAGCAGCTCCCGGACTAGCGGCCCCACAGATACGCAGTATTTT CASSSRTSGPTDTQYF
TRBJ2-1 TRBD1 TRBV5-1 . TGCGCCAGCACCCCCGGGACAGGGATCAATGAGCAGTTCTTC CASTPGTGINEQFF
TRBJ2-1 . TRBV6-4 . TGTGCCAGCAGTGACTCTCCCTTACAGGAGCTCTCCTACAATGAGCAGTTCTTC CASSDSPLQELSYNEQFF
TRBJ2-6 . TRBV28 once TGTGCCAGCAGTGGAAGCAGGGGGGCCAACGTCCTGACTTTC CASSGSRGANVLTF
TRBJ2-7 TRBD2 TRBV6-1 . TGTGCCAGCAGTTTACCGGGACTAGCGGGAGCCGAGCAGTACTTC CASSLPGLAGAEQYF
TRBJ2-1 TRBD2 TRBV7-6 . TGTGCCAGCAGCGAACTAGCGACGTCCTACAATGAGCAGTTCTTC CASSELATSYNEQFF
TRBJ1-4 . TRBV28 . TGTGCCAGCAGGAACAACGCGCGTGCGGAAAAACTGTTTTTT CASRNNARAEKLFF
TRBJ2-7 . TRBV6-5 . TGTGCCAGCAGTCTAGGGGTCGTCCACCCCTACGAGCAGTACTTC CASSLGVVHPYEQYF
TRBJ2-1 . TRBV6-5 . TGTGCCAGCAGTTACGGTCGAGGGGGGTTGAATGAGCAGTTCTTC CASSYGRGGLNEQFF
TRBJ2-7 TRBD1 TRBV9 . TGTGCCAGCAGCCCCGGGACAGGGCCCTACGAGCAGTACTTC CASSPGTGPYEQYF
TRBJ2-2 . TRBV27 few TGTGCCAGCAGTAAACAGGGAGCGGTCACCGGGGAGCTGTTTTTT CASSKQGAVTGELFF
TRBJ1-1 . TRBV7-8 . TGTGCCAGCAGCTTAGGAGTGTATTCGGAAGCTTTCTTT CASSLGVYSEAFF
TRBJ2-3 TRBD1 TRBV27 . TGTGCCAGCACCCCCAGCCAGGGGGAGTGGGCAGATACGCAGTATTTT CASTPSQGEWADTQYF
TRBJ2-5 . TRBV5-8 . TGTGCCAGCACTTCGCCCCAAGAGACCCAGTACTTC CASTSPQETQYF
TRBJ2-7 . TRBV27 . TGTGCCAGCAGTTTTCAGGTGGGATTAGACGAGCAGTACTTC CASSFQVGLDEQYF
TRBJ2-1 TRBD2 TRBV25-1 . TGTGCCAGCAGTGCCTGGGGACTAGCGGGGGGCTCCTACAATGAGCAGTTCTTC CASSAWGLAGGSYNEQFF
TRBJ2-7 . TRBV6-5 . TGTGCCAGCAGTTACTCGGAGGGCTACGAGCAGTACTTC CASSYSEGYEQYF
TRBJ2-1 . TRBV7-9 . TGTGCCAGCAGCTTAGGAGCGAGACCGGTCCAGGATGAGCAGTTCTTC CASSLGARPVQDEQFF
TRBJ2-2 . TRBV27 . TGTGCCAGCAGTCCCAGCGCCGGGGAGCTGTTTTTT CASSPSAGELFF
TRBJ2-1 . TRBV27 . TGTGCCAGCAGACCGCGGGACTCCTCCTACAATGAGCAGTTCTTC CASRPRDSSYNEQFF
TRBJ2-5 . TRBV2 . TGTGCCAGCAGTGAAACGAGGACATACCAAGAGACCCAGTACTTC CASSETRTYQETQYF
TRBJ1-1 . TRBV4-1 . TGCGCCAGCAGCCAAGCAGGGCCTTCTGAAGCTTTCTTT CASSQAGPSEAFF
TRBJ1-2 TRBD1 TRBV29-1 . TGCAGCGTTGAAGCGCTCGTCGGGGACGATCCGGGACAGGGATTTTATGGCTACACCTTC CSVEALVGDDPGQGFYGYTF
TRBJ1-2 . TRBV6-1 . TGTGCTTTGGCTAACTATGGCTACACCTTC CALANYGYTF
TRBJ2-7 . TRBV7-9 . TGTGCCAGCAGCTTAGGTCGGGGGCAGGGCTCCTACGAGCAGTACTTC CASSLGRGQGSYEQYF
TRBJ2-1 TRBD1 TRBV5-1 once TGCGCCAGCAGCTGGGACAGGGGATTTAATGAGCAGTTCTTC CASSWDRGFNEQFF
TRBJ1-2 TRBD1 TRBV4-1 . TGCGCCAGCAGACCCCCGGGGACAGGGGGATTCTACACCTTC CASRPPGTGGFYTF
TRBJ2-1 TRBD2 TRBV11-2 . TGTGCCAGCAGCTTAGATAGCCCTAGCGGAATCTCCTACAATGAGCAGTTCTTC CASSLDSPSGISYNEQFF
TRBJ2-1 . TRBV21-1 . TGTGCCAGCAGCAAAGGACGCGGCCTCTACAATGAGCAGTTCTTC CASSKGRGLYNEQFF
TRBJ1-5 TRBD1 TRBV28 . TGTGCCAGCAGTTTATTTTCGGGGGGGACAGGTAGCAATCAGCCCCAGCATTTT CASSLFSGGTGSNQPQHF
TRBJ1-2 TRBD1 TRBV7-9 . TGTGCCAGCAGCCCGCTCTCGGGACAGGCGAACTATGGCTACACCTTC CASSPLSGQANYGYTF
TRBJ2-1 TRBD1 TRBV10-3 . TGTGCCACCGAGATTGGGACAGCATACAATGAGCAGTTCTTC CATEIGTAYNEQFF
TRBJ2-7 . TRBV15 . TGTGCCACTCAAGGGGATGCCTACGAGCAGTACTTC CATQGDAYEQYF